This T cell receptor (beta chain) was sequenced in a study of PD-1 blockade in classical Hodgkin lymphoma (dated by TCRdb to the early 2020s). As for the study more broadly: The study used CyTOF and TCR beta sequencing to define a peripheral blood immune signature of response to PD-1 blockade in classical Hodgkin lymphoma.

The study at large found these results: Baseline TCR diversity was reported to be lower in newly diagnosed patients than in healthy donors and to be lower still in relapsed/refractory patients. The study covered only a single clinical trial cohort, and the causes of the repertoire differences, possibly disease activity or prior therapy, were still not defined.

Compared with germline, V lacks 3 bases and J lacks 8 bases; bases without a gene match: 8. Measured from the cysteine to the phenylalanine, the CDR3 is 15 residues long. The CDR3 DNA has 45 bases and is translated from base 1. CDR1 MRHNA and CDR2 SNTAGT were looked up in the germline V gene. Points on this clone: Its specific antigen is unknown. Per-base qualities were not stored, and no clone one base away is much larger.

The sample's time point label, in plain terms: newly diagnosed, previously untreated cHL patient sample. Using a Miltenyi CD8+ T cell isolation kit, CD8+ T cells were purified from thawed PBMCs through magnetic negative selection. As a comparison group for the relapsed/refractory trial patients, PBMCs were sequenced from patients with newly diagnosed, previously untreated classical Hodgkin lymphoma. Peripheral blood was collected in 8 mL Vacutainer Cell Preparation Tubes, from which PBMCs were isolated by centrifugation and then cryopreserved. Purified CD4+ and CD8+ fractions were prepared only for cases where an additional PBMC sample was available. On LS columns in a quadroMACS separator, the magnetically labelled cells were depleted, and the flow-through was collected as the purified fraction. The Qiagen DNeasy kit was used to extract genomic DNA from unsorted PBMCs and from the negatively selected CD4+ and CD8+ fractions. Amplification of TCR beta CDR3 regions was done by immunoSEQ multiplex PCR with primers that anneal to V and J segments. A synthetic immune receptor repertoire was used to minimize amplification bias, and any residual bias was removed computationally once sequencing was done. Per the source publication's procedure: Repertoire diversity was quantified as the Shannon entropy index using custom Python scripts. Unsorted, CD4+ and CD8+ repertoires were analyzed separately, except in combined analyses where CD4+ and CD8+ sequences were merged in silico. TCRdb mirrors the immuneACCESS table, restricted to in-frame sequences. Some clones are absent from its copies; in checked studies, under half trace to an unresolved V gene, and the reason for the others is unknown. D and trimming come from the DNA, and the V and J calls and clone size come from that table. Recorded for this sample are almost 9,500 clones; about 90% of them occurred a single time. About 8.3% of the sample rests with the top ten.

Material for sequencing was CD8+ T cells from blood. The TCR was taken from a human donor with classical Hodgkin lymphoma. The chain uses TRBV6-4 and TRBJ2-1, and 9 junctional nucleotides match TRBD2. The CDR3 reads as follows: CASSEASGAGYEQFF. The sequenced DNA: TGTGCCAGCAGTGAGGCTAGCGGGGCGGGGTATGAGCAGTTCTTC.